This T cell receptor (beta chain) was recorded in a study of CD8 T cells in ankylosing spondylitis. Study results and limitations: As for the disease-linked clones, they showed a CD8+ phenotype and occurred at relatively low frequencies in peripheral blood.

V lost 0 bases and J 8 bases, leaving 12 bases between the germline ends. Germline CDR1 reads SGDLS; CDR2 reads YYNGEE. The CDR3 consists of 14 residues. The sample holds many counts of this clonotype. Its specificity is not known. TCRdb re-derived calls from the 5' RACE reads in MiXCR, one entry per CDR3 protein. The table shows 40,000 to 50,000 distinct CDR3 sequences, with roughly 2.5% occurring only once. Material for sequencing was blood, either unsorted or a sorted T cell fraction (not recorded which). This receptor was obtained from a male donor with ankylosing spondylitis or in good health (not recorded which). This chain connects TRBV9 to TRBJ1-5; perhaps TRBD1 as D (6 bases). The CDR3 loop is CASSVGGTREPQHF. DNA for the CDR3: TGTGCCAGCAGCGTAGGGGGGACACGGGAGCCCCAGCATTTT. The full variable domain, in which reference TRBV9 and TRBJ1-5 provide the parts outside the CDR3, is DSGVTQTPKHLITATGQRVTLRCSPRSGDLSVYWYQQSLDQGLQFLIQYYNGEERAKGNILERFSAQQFPDLHSELNLSSLELGDSALYFCASSVGGTREPQHFGDGTRLSIL.